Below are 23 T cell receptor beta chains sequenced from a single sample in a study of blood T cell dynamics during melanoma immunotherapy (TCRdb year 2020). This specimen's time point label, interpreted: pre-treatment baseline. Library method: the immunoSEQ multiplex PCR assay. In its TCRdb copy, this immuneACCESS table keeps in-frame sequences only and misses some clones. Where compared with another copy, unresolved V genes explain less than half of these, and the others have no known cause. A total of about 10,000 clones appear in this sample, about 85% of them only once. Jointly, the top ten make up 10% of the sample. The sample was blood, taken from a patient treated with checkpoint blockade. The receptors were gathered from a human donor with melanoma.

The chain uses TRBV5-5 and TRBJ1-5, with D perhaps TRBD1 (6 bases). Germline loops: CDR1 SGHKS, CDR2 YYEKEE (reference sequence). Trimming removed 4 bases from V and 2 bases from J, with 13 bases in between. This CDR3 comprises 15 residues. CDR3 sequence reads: CASSPLGGGNQPQHF. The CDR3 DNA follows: TGTGCCAGCAGCCCTCTGGGGGGCGGCAATCAGCCCCAGCATTTT. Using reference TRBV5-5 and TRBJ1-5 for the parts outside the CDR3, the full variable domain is DAGVTQSPTHLIKTRGQQVTLRCSPISGHKSVSWYQQVLGQGPQFIFQYYEKEERGRGNFPDRFSARQFPNYSSELNVNALLLGDSALYLCASSPLGGGNQPQHFGDGTRLSIL.

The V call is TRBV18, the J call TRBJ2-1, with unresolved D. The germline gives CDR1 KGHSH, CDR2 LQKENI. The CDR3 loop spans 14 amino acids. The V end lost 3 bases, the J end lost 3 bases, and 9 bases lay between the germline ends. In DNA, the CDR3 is TGTGCCAGCTCACCGGTTGGCAGCTACAATGAGCAGTTCTTC. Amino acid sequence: CASSPVGSYNEQFF.

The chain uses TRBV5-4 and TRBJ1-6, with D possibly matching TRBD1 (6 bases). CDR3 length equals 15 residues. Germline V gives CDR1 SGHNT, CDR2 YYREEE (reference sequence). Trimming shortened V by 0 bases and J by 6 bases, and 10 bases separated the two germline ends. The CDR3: CASSLAQGRNSPLHF. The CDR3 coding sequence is TGTGCCAGCAGCTTGGCCCAGGGGCGTAATTCACCCCTCCACTTT.

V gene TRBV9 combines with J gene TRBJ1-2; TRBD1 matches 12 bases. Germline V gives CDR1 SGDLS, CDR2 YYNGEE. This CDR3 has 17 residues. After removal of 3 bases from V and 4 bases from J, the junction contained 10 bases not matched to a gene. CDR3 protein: CASSGTGTGGAGYGYTF. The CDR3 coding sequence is TGTGCCAGCAGCGGCACCGGGACAGGGGGCGCGGGCTATGGCTACACCTTC.

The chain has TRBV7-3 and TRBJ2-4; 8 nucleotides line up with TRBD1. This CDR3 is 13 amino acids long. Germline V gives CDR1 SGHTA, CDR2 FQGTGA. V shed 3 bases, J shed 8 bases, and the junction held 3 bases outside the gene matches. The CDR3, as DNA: TGTGCCAGCAGCTTCGACAGGGGAGACATTCAGTACTTC. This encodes CASSFDRGDIQYF.

The CDR3 DNA sequence: TGCGCCAGCAGCAGGACCCCGGGACAGGGGCGGGATGAAGCTTTCTTT. Amino acid sequence: CASSRTPGQGRDEAFF. The chain couples TRBV5-1 to TRBJ1-1; the match to TRBD1 covers 10 bases. V lost 4 bases and J lost 7; bases outside the gene matches: 13. Germline CDR1 SGHRS, CDR2 YFSETQ. This CDR3 is 16 amino acids long. The variable domain in full, completed from reference TRBV5-1 and TRBJ1-1, reads KAGVTQTPRYLIKTRGQQVTLSCSPISGHRSVSWYQQTPGQGLQFLFEYFSETQRNKGNFPGRFSGRQFSNSRSEMNVSTLELGDSALYLCASSRTPGQGRDEAFFGQGTRLTVV.

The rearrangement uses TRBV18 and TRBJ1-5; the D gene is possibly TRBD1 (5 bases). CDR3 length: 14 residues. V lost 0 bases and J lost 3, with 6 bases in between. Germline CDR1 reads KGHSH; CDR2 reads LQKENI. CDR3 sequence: CASSPPGDNQPQHF. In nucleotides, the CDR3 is TGTGCCAGCTCACCACCAGGGGACAATCAGCCCCAGCATTTT.

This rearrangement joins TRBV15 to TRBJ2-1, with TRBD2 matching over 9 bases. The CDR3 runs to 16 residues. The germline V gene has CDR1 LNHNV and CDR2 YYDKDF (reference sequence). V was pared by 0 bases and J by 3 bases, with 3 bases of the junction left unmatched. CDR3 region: CATSRDAAGGYNEQFF. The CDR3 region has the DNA TGTGCCACCAGCAGAGATGCAGCGGGAGGCTACAATGAGCAGTTCTTC.

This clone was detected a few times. CDR3 region: CASSPRTGGNTGELFF. The CDR3 bases are TGTGCCAGCAGCCCAAGGACAGGGGGGAACACCGGGGAGCTGTTTTTT. The chain recombines TRBV7-9 with TRBJ2-2; 10 bases fit TRBD1. V lost 5 bases to trimming and J lost 1 base; unmatched junction nucleotides: 4. The germline V gene has CDR1 SEHNR and CDR2 FQNEAQ (reference sequence). CDR3 length: 16 residues. The entire variable domain, with the rest obtained from reference TRBV7-9 and TRBJ2-2, is as follows: DTGVSQNPRHKITKRGQNVTFRCDPISEHNRLYWYRQTLGQGPEFLTYFQNEAQLEKSRLLSDRFSAERPKGSFSTLEIQRTEQGDSAMYLCASSPRTGGNTGELFFGEGSRLTVL.

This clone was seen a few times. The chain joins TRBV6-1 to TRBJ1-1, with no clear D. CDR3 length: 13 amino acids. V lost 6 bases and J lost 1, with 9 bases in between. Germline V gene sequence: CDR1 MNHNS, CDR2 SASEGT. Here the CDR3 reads CASSGLRNTEAFF. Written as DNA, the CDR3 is TGTGCCAGCAGCGGACTCAGGAACACTGAAGCTTTCTTT.

The CDR3 sequence is CASSQFAVRGPESSGNTIYF. CDR3 DNA sequence: TGTGCCAGCAGCCAATTCGCGGTCAGGGGGCCCGAGAGCTCTGGAAACACCATATATTTT. This sequence joins TRBV14 and TRBJ1-3; TRBD1 aligns across 8 bases. V shed 2 bases and J 0 bases; nucleotides not matched to a gene: 15. The CDR3 covers 20 residues. In germline, CDR1 is SGHDN, CDR2 FVKESK.

CDR3 nucleotides: TGCAGCGCCCTCGGGACTAGGCAGTACAATGAGCAGTTCTTC. Protein product: CSALGTRQYNEQFF. The chain links TRBV29-1 to TRBJ2-1, with 8 bases fitting TRBD2. This CDR3 is built from 14 residues. Germline trimming cut 7 bases from V and 4 bases from J; bases unmatched to any gene: 9. Germline V gene sequence: CDR1 SQVTM, CDR2 ANQGSEA.

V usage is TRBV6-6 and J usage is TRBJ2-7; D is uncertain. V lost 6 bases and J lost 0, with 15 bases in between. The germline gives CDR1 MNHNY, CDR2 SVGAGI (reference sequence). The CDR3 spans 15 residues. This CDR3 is CASRPQTPSSYEQYF. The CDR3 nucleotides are TGTGCCAGCAGACCGCAGACTCCGAGCTCCTACGAGCAGTACTTC.

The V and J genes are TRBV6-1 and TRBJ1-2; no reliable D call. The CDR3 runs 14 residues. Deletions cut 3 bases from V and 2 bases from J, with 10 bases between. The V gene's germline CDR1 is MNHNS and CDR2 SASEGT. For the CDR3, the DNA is TGTGCCAGCAGTGATGAGTGGGGAAACTATGGCTACACCTTC. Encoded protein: CASSDEWGNYGYTF.

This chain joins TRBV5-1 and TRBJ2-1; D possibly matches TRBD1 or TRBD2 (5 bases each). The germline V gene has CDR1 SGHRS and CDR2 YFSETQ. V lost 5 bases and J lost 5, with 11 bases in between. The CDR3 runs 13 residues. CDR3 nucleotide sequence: TGCGCCAGCAGACCGGGACCGAACAATGAGCAGTTCTTC. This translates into CASRPGPNNEQFF.

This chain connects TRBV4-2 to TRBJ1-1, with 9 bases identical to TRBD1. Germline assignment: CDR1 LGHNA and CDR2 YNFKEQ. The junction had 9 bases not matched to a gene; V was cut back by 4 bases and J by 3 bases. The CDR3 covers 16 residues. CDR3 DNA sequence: TGTGCCAGCAGCCTAGGGACAGGGCATCTCTACACTGAAGCTTTCTTT. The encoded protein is CASSLGTGHLYTEAFF.

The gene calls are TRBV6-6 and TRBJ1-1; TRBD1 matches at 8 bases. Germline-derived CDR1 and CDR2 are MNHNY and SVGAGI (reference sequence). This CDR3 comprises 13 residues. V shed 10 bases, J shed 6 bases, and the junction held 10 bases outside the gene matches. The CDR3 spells CATTVPGQAEAFF. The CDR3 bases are TGTGCCACTACCGTTCCGGGACAGGCTGAAGCTTTCTTT.

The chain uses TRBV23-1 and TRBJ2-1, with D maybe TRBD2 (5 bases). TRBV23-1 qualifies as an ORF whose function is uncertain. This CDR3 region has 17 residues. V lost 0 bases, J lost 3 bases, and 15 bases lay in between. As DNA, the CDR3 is TGCGCCAGCAGTCAATCTGGGATCCGGGGAGTCTACAATGAGCAGTTCTTC. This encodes CASSQSGIRGVYNEQFF.

Here the CDR3 reads CASSLGRGRDEQYF. CDR3 sequence (DNA): TGTGCCAGCAGCTTAGGTAGAGGGAGGGACGAGCAGTACTTC. The V and J genes are TRBV11-2 and TRBJ2-5; TRBD2 aligns across 7 bases. Gene TRBJ2-7 matches the end of the DNA better, so the J call may be wrong. The CDR3 extends over 14 amino acids. Looked up from germline, CDR1 is SGHAT and CDR2 is FQNNGV.

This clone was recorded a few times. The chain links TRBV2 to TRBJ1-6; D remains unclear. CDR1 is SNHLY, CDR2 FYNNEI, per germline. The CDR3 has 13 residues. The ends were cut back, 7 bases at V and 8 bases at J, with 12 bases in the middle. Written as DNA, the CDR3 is TGTGCCAGCACCATAACACCTTATTCACCCCTCCACTTT. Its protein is CASTITPYSPLHF.

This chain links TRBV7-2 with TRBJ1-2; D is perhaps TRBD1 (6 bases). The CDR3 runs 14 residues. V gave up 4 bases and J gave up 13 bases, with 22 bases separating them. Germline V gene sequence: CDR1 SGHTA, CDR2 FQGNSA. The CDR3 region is CASSSVGGQGSRTF. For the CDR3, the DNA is TGTGCCAGCAGCTCAGTCGGGGGGCAGGGTTCTCGCACCTTC.

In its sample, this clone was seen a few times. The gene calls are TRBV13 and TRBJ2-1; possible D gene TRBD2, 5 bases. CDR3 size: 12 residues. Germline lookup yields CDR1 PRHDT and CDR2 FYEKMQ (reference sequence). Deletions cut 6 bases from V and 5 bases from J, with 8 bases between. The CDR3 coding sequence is TGTGCCAGCAGTGGTAGCGACAATGAGCAGTTCTTC. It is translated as CASSGSDNEQFF.

The CDR3 DNA sequence: TGTGCCAGCAGTTTAGGCAGGGAGAACGGCTACACCTTC. Protein: CASSLGRENGYTF. The V and J genes are TRBV28 and TRBJ1-2, with D possibly matching TRBD1 (5 bases). The germline V and J ends were trimmed by 2 bases and 8 bases, with 12 bases remaining between them. Per germline, CDR1 MDHEN and CDR2 SYDVKM. The CDR3 loop spans 13 amino acids.